This T cell receptor (beta chain) was sequenced in a study of blood T cells in healthy people across ages. The study's findings and limits: Age brought a roughly linear fall in TCR beta diversity measured per million T cells. Whereas aged donors had fewer naive CD4+ cells, long-lived donors had more of them and higher diversity.

For this clonotype: Its antigen is currently unknown.

The CDR3 extends over 13 amino acids. Trimming cost V 7 bases and J 3 bases, with 13 bases left between them. Germline-derived CDR1 and CDR2 are DFQATT and SNEGSKA (reference sequence). It was with a sample-barcoded 5' primer and a J-beta primer mix that a second PCR of roughly 7 to 12 cycles was run. TCRdb ran MiXCR on the 5' RACE reads and lists one entry per CDR3 protein. In the table there are about 640,000 distinct CDR3 sequences, around three fifths of which are singletons. The receptor was derived from a man between 60 and 75 years old in good health. The specimen sequenced was blood. The chain employs TRBV20-1 and TRBJ1-5, with D possibly TRBD1 on 6 matching bases. CDR3 nucleotides: TGCAGTGTCCTCCGGGACACCAATCAGCCCCAGCATTTT. Translated: CSVLRDTNQPQHF.